Listed below are T cell receptor beta chains from one sample, sequenced in a study of beta chain features in type 1 diabetes. Libraries were prepared by immunoSEQ multiplex PCR; TCRdb keeps only in-frame clonotypes and omits some of them. The sample has about 160,000 clones; around 8.6% are singletons. Sequencing used central memory CD4+ T cells from blood. The receptors here all came from a young woman with type 1 diabetes. The CDR3 runs from the conserved cysteine through the conserved F or W. Each record gives: CDR3 DNA, CDR3 protein, V gene, J gene, D gene, CDR3 length, clone size. A D gene is named only where the DNA matches it firmly. A row's size may be missing; if present it is once, few, many or a size class.

CDR3nt: TGCGCCAGCAGCTTGAACAGGGTGGAAGATACGCAGTATTTT
CDR3aa: CASSLNRVEDTQYF
v_gene: TRBV5-1
j_gene: TRBJ2-3
d_gene: -
len: 14
abundance: -

CDR3nt: TGTGCCAGCAGGGGGCATAACGGGGAGCTGTTTTTT
CDR3aa: CASRGHNGELFF
v_gene: TRBV6-7
j_gene: TRBJ2-2
d_gene: -
len: 12
abundance: few

CDR3nt: TGTGCCAGCAGGATCCAGGGAACGGACATTCAGTACTTC
CDR3aa: CASRIQGTDIQYF
v_gene: TRBV11-2
j_gene: TRBJ2-4
d_gene: -
len: 13
abundance: few

CDR3nt: TGTGCCAGCAGTAAAATAGAGGAAGCCTACGAGCAGTACTTC
CDR3aa: CASSKIEEAYEQYF
v_gene: TRBV25-1
j_gene: TRBJ2-7
d_gene: -
len: 14
abundance: few

CDR3nt: TGTGCCAGCTCACCGTCAGGGGGCGAGCAGTACTTC
CDR3aa: CASSPSGGEQYF
v_gene: TRBV18
j_gene: TRBJ2-7
d_gene: TRBD1
len: 12
abundance: few

CDR3nt: TGCGCCAGCAGCCAAGAGAGTGGCGGGGGGGCCTCTAATGAGCAGTTCTTC
CDR3aa: CASSQESGGGASNEQFF
v_gene: TRBV4-3
j_gene: TRBJ2-1
d_gene: TRBD2
len: 17
abundance: few

CDR3nt: TGTGCCAGCAGCCCAGGACAGTACAATGAGCAGTTCTTC
CDR3aa: CASSPGQYNEQFF
v_gene: TRBV7-9
j_gene: TRBJ2-1
d_gene: -
len: 13
abundance: -

CDR3nt: TGTGCCAGCAGCCCTAATTGGGAGACCCAGTACTTC
CDR3aa: CASSPNWETQYF
v_gene: TRBV9
j_gene: TRBJ2-5
d_gene: -
len: 12
abundance: -

CDR3nt: TGTGCCAGCAGTAAAACAGGACTAGCGGGAGGGGCAGATACGCAGTATTTT
CDR3aa: CASSKTGLAGGADTQYF
v_gene: TRBV27
j_gene: TRBJ2-3
d_gene: TRBD2
len: 17
abundance: few

CDR3nt: TGTGCCAGCAGCCAAGTTGGGTCCCTAGCGGGTTACAATGAGCAGTTCTTC
CDR3aa: CASSQVGSLAGYNEQFF
v_gene: TRBV4-2
j_gene: TRBJ2-1
d_gene: TRBD2
len: 17
abundance: -

CDR3nt: TGTGCCAGCAGGGGGACTAGCGCCAATGAGCAGTTCTTC
CDR3aa: CASRGTSANEQFF
v_gene: TRBV7-2
j_gene: TRBJ2-1
d_gene: TRBD2
len: 13
abundance: few

CDR3nt: TGTGCCAGCAGTGGAGAACGGGGGGTGGAGTTCTTC
CDR3aa: CASSGERGVEFF
v_gene: TRBV2
j_gene: TRBJ2-1
d_gene: TRBD2
len: 12
abundance: -

CDR3nt: TGTGCCAGCAGCCCCGGGATCGGAAACACCATATATTTT
CDR3aa: CASSPGIGNTIYF
v_gene: TRBV9
j_gene: TRBJ1-3
d_gene: -
len: 13
abundance: few

CDR3nt: TGTGCCAGCAGCTCCACGGGCCAGGGCCAAGAGACCCAGTACTTC
CDR3aa: CASSSTGQGQETQYF
v_gene: TRBV5-4
j_gene: TRBJ2-5
d_gene: -
len: 15
abundance: -

CDR3nt: TGTGCCAGCAGTTACTCGACAGGGGGCATCCCAGATACGCAGTATTTT
CDR3aa: CASSYSTGGIPDTQYF
v_gene: TRBV6-5
j_gene: TRBJ2-3
d_gene: TRBD1
len: 16
abundance: few

CDR3nt: TGTGCCAGCTCACCAACAGGAGGGGGCTTAGGAGAAAAACTGTTTTTT
CDR3aa: CASSPTGGGLGEKLFF
v_gene: TRBV18
j_gene: TRBJ1-4
d_gene: TRBD1
len: 16
abundance: -

CDR3nt: TGCGCCAGCAGCTCGAACGGACTAGCGGCCAACAATGAGCAGTTCTTC
CDR3aa: CASSSNGLAANNEQFF
v_gene: TRBV5-1
j_gene: TRBJ2-1
d_gene: TRBD2
len: 16
abundance: few

CDR3nt: TGTGCCTGGACTTGGACTAGAGGTTTTGCGCAGTTCTTC
CDR3aa: CAWTWTRGFAQFF
v_gene: TRBV30
j_gene: TRBJ2-1
d_gene: TRBD2
len: 13
abundance: -

CDR3nt: TGTGCCAGCAGTGAATTACCGCGGCGGGAATACTTC
CDR3aa: CASSELPRREYF
v_gene: TRBV6-1
j_gene: TRBJ2-5
d_gene: -
len: 12
abundance: -

CDR3nt: TGCGCCAGCAGCCCCTCTAGCGGGAGGGGCGAGCAGTACTTC
CDR3aa: CASSPSSGRGEQYF
v_gene: TRBV4-1
j_gene: TRBJ2-7
d_gene: TRBD2
len: 14
abundance: few

CDR3nt: TGCGCCAGCAGCCCGACAGGGGTTAATGAAAAACTGTTTTTT
CDR3aa: CASSPTGVNEKLFF
v_gene: TRBV5-1
j_gene: TRBJ1-4
d_gene: TRBD1
len: 14
abundance: few

CDR3nt: TGTGCCAGCAGCTCGAAGGGTGGGGGGTATAATGAGCAGTTCTTC
CDR3aa: CASSSKGGGYNEQFF
v_gene: TRBV7-3
j_gene: TRBJ2-1
d_gene: -
len: 15
abundance: -

CDR3nt: TGTGCCAGCGCCCGGACTAGCGGGGGCCCGGAGCAGTTCTTC
CDR3aa: CASARTSGGPEQFF
v_gene: TRBV6-1
j_gene: TRBJ2-1
d_gene: TRBD2
len: 14
abundance: -

CDR3nt: TGCGCCAGCAGGGCAACCATCGGCCCCGAGGTGGGGAGTGAGCAGTTCTTC
CDR3aa: CASRATIGPEVGSEQFF
v_gene: TRBV23-1
j_gene: TRBJ2-1
d_gene: -
len: 17
abundance: -

CDR3nt: TGCGCCAGCAGCCAGGACAGGGGCGTTCGGCCCCTCCACTTT
CDR3aa: CASSQDRGVRPLHF
v_gene: TRBV5-1
j_gene: TRBJ1-6
d_gene: TRBD1
len: 14
abundance: few

CDR3nt: TGTGCCAGCTCACCACAATCAAACCAAGAGACCCAGTACTTC
CDR3aa: CASSPQSNQETQYF
v_gene: TRBV18
j_gene: TRBJ2-5
d_gene: -
len: 14
abundance: -

CDR3nt: TGTGCCAGCAGCTTAGATCCGGGATGGGCTGAAGCTTTCTTT
CDR3aa: CASSLDPGWAEAFF
v_gene: TRBV11-2
j_gene: TRBJ1-1
d_gene: -
len: 14
abundance: -

CDR3nt: TGTGCCAGCAGGCTACAGGGACCCGGTAGGGAGCAGTACTTC
CDR3aa: CASRLQGPGREQYF
v_gene: TRBV7-2
j_gene: TRBJ2-7
d_gene: -
len: 14
abundance: few

CDR3nt: TGTGCCAGCACCCCTCCCCGGACAGGAGGAAACACCATATATTTT
CDR3aa: CASTPPRTGGNTIYF
v_gene: TRBV28
j_gene: TRBJ1-3
d_gene: TRBD1
len: 15
abundance: -

CDR3nt: TGCAGCGTTGGCAGGGCCTCCAGCTCCTACGAGCAGTACTTC
CDR3aa: CSVGRASSSYEQYF
v_gene: TRBV29-1
j_gene: TRBJ2-7
d_gene: -
len: 14
abundance: few

CDR3nt: TGCAGTGCCAACAGGTTCCCCATTCAGTACTTC
CDR3aa: CSANRFPIQYF
v_gene: TRBV20-1
j_gene: TRBJ2-4
d_gene: -
len: 11
abundance: few

CDR3nt: TGTGCCAGCAGCTTAGAGCTATATGGCTACACCTTC
CDR3aa: CASSLELYGYTF
v_gene: TRBV11-2
j_gene: TRBJ1-2
d_gene: -
len: 12
abundance: few

CDR3nt: TGTGCCAGCAGCAAAACTTCAGGCGATACGCAGTATTTT
CDR3aa: CASSKTSGDTQYF
v_gene: TRBV7-2
j_gene: TRBJ2-3
d_gene: -
len: 13
abundance: -

CDR3nt: TGTGCCAGCAGCATTGGACTAGCGGACTACAATGAGCAGTTCTTC
CDR3aa: CASSIGLADYNEQFF
v_gene: TRBV7-3
j_gene: TRBJ2-1
d_gene: TRBD2
len: 15
abundance: few

CDR3nt: TGTGCCAGCAGCATTCAGGGGGCGAGTGAAAAACTGTTTTTT
CDR3aa: CASSIQGASEKLFF
v_gene: TRBV7-2
j_gene: TRBJ1-4
d_gene: TRBD1
len: 14
abundance: few

CDR3nt: TGCGCCAGCACCCAACAGGGGATGAACACTGAAGCTTTCTTT
CDR3aa: CASTQQGMNTEAFF
v_gene: TRBV4-3
j_gene: TRBJ1-1
d_gene: TRBD1
len: 14
abundance: few

CDR3nt: TGCGCCAGCAGCCGAGACAGGGGCTCCTACGAGCAGTACTTC
CDR3aa: CASSRDRGSYEQYF
v_gene: TRBV4-3
j_gene: TRBJ2-7
d_gene: TRBD1
len: 14
abundance: few

CDR3nt: TGCAGCGTCGCAGAGGTGTACTATGGCTACACCTTC
CDR3aa: CSVAEVYYGYTF
v_gene: TRBV29-1
j_gene: TRBJ1-2
d_gene: -
len: 12
abundance: -

CDR3nt: TGTGCCAGCAGTTTCAGGAACACCGGGGAGCTGTTTTTT
CDR3aa: CASSFRNTGELFF
v_gene: TRBV6-5
j_gene: TRBJ2-2
d_gene: -
len: 13
abundance: few

CDR3nt: TGTGCCAGCAGTGGAACTAGCGGGGGGGCAATTACGCAGTATTTT
CDR3aa: CASSGTSGGAITQYF
v_gene: TRBV6-1
j_gene: TRBJ2-3
d_gene: TRBD2
len: 15
abundance: -

CDR3nt: TGCGCCAGCAGGAACCGGGACATAGACTACGAGCAGTACTTC
CDR3aa: CASRNRDIDYEQYF
v_gene: TRBV5-1
j_gene: TRBJ2-7
d_gene: -
len: 14
abundance: -

CDR3nt: TGCGCCAGCAGCCAAGCGATCACGAGGCAGGCCAAAAACATTCAGTACTTC
CDR3aa: CASSQAITRQAKNIQYF
v_gene: TRBV4-3
j_gene: TRBJ2-4
d_gene: -
len: 17
abundance: many

CDR3nt: TGTGCCAGCTCATCCCAGGGGGCGACCCAGCATTTT
CDR3aa: CASSSQGATQHF
v_gene: TRBV18
j_gene: TRBJ1-5
d_gene: TRBD1
len: 12
abundance: few

CDR3nt: TGTGCCAGCAGCCGAACAGGGTTCGAAGGCACAGATACGCAGTATTTT
CDR3aa: CASSRTGFEGTDTQYF
v_gene: TRBV4-2
j_gene: TRBJ2-3
d_gene: -
len: 16
abundance: -

CDR3nt: TGTGCCAGCAGCTTGGGACAGGCTTACAATGAGCAGTTCTTC
CDR3aa: CASSLGQAYNEQFF
v_gene: TRBV5-4
j_gene: TRBJ2-1
d_gene: -
len: 14
abundance: -

CDR3nt: TGTGCCAGCAGCTTAGGTAGCGGCGCTTACAATGAGCAGTTCTTC
CDR3aa: CASSLGSGAYNEQFF
v_gene: TRBV11-2
j_gene: TRBJ2-1
d_gene: -
len: 15
abundance: few

CDR3nt: TGCGCCAGCAGCTTCGGACAGGCTAATGAAAAACTGTTTTTT
CDR3aa: CASSFGQANEKLFF
v_gene: TRBV5-1
j_gene: TRBJ1-4
d_gene: TRBD1
len: 14
abundance: few